This T cell receptor (beta chain) was observed in a study of T cell clonotyping in hematopoietic cell transplantation. In regard to this clone: Its specificity is not known.

This table comes from immunoSEQ multiplex PCR, and its TCRdb copy is limited to in-frame clones, with some not included. The profile shows some 10,000 clones, around 93% of them singletons. This CDR3 comprises 13 residues. V was shortened by 5 bases and J by 2 bases, with 7 bases between the two germline ends. Germline V gene sequence: CDR1 ENHRY, CDR2 SYGVKD. Broader study findings: Cells were unsorted, so CD4 and CD8 contributions were not separated. Recipient TCR diversity dropped after transplant; expanded clonotypes rose from day 30 to 180. Few recipient clonotypes overlapped donors; over 97% were de novo at given depth.

The TCR was taken from a woman aged 45-65 years in good health. Some clones in this sample may be carry-over from other donors' samples. Input material: peripheral blood mononuclear cells. The V gene is TRBV10-3, the J gene TRBJ2-1; unclear D gene. The CDR3 sequence: CAISFSTYNEQFF. In DNA, the CDR3 is TGTGCCATCAGTTTCTCAACCTACAATGAGCAGTTCTTC.